What follows are 23 T cell receptor beta chains derived from one specimen sequenced in a study of glioma-infiltrating T cells. The iRepertoire nested amplicon-rescue multiplex PCR amplified TCR alpha and beta CDR3s from RNA. TCRdb re-analysed the multiplex PCR reads in MiXCR, keeping a single row per CDR3 protein. This sample has about 22,000 distinct CDR3 sequences, with around 25% found just once. Material: glioma tissue, nonneoplastic brain tissue, or PBMCs (not recorded which). These receptors all come from a human donor with low-grade glioma or glioblastoma, undergoing nonglioma brain surgery, or in good health (not recorded which).

In this sample, this clonotype is medium-sized. This chain joins TRBV30 and TRBJ1-1; D remains ambiguous. V shed 3 bases and J shed 3 bases, with 5 bases lying between them. The germline CDR1 and CDR2 sequences are GTSNPN and SVGIG (reference sequence). The CDR3 runs to 11 residues. The CDR3: CAWRWDTEAFF. In DNA, the CDR3 is TGTGCCTGGAGATGGGACACTGAAGCTTTCTTT.

This clonotype was counted only a few times. One junction end disagrees with the germline gene, perhaps due to a read error. The chain couples TRBV28 to TRBJ2-1; TRBD1 is a possible D gene (5 bases). The CDR3 consists of 12 residues. Germline CDR1 MDHEN, CDR2 SYDVKM. CDR3 in DNA: TGTGCCAGCAAAGTCCCAGGGAATGAGCAGTCCTTC. Its translation: CASKVPGNEQSF.

This clonotype was detected ten times or more. This chain links TRBV7-2 with TRBJ2-2; D remains ambiguous. Trimming took 0 bases from V and 4 from J, leaving 3 bases between them. Germline loops: CDR1 SGHTA, CDR2 FQGNSA. The CDR3 spans 13 residues. This chain's CDR3 is CASSLALTGELFF. In DNA form, the CDR3 reads TGTGCCAGCAGCTTAGCACTCACCGGGGAGCTGTTTTTT. Using reference TRBV7-2 and TRBJ2-2 for the parts outside the CDR3, the full variable domain is GAGVSQSPSNKVTEKGKDVELRCDPISGHTALYWYRQSLGQGLEFLIYFQGNSAPDKSGLPSDRFSAERTGGSVSTLTIQRTQQEDSAVYLCASSLALTGELFFGEGSRLTVL.

The chain combines TRBV5-1 with TRBJ2-5; 9 bases map to TRBD2. CDR1 is SGHRS, CDR2 YFSETQ, per germline. The CDR3 has 15 amino acids. Losses at the gene ends were 2 bases for V and 5 bases for J; bases not matched to a gene: 7. CDR3 region: CASSLGAGGRETQYF. The CDR3 bases are TGCGCCAGCAGCTTAGGAGCGGGGGGAAGGGAGACCCAGTACTTC.

V usage is TRBV14 and J usage is TRBJ2-3, with a tentative D call TRBD2 (5 bases). Trimming removed 3 bases at V and 0 bases at J, with 10 bases between. The germline gives CDR1 SGHDN, CDR2 FVKESK. This CDR3 spans 15 amino acids. CDR3 bases: TGTGCCAGCAGCCATTACGGGATTAGCACAGATACGCAGTATTTT. Protein sequence: CASSHYGISTDTQYF. The complete variable domain, with remaining parts taken from reference TRBV14 and TRBJ2-3, reads EAGVTQFPSHSVIEKGQTVTLRCDPISGHDNLYWYRRVMGKEIKFLLHFVKESKQDESGMPNNRFLAERTGGTYSTLKVQPAELEDSGVYFCASSHYGISTDTQYFGPGTRLTVL.

This clonotype was found many times. The chain uses TRBV4-3 and TRBJ2-1; 9 nucleotides align to TRBD1. V lost 1 base and J lost 8; bases outside the gene matches: 6. CDR1 and CDR2 (germline): LGHNA, YSLEER. The CDR3 runs to 15 residues. The CDR3 DNA reads TGCGCCAGCAGCCAAGGGACAGGGGTATTAGATGAGCAGTTCTTC. It yields the protein CASSQGTGVLDEQFF.

Remarks on this clonotype: No conserved phenylalanine or tryptophan ends this CDR3, so it is likely a read error. The chain is built from TRBV7-7 and TRBJ2-1; 9 bases are shared with TRBD1. This CDR3 spans 17 amino acids. Germline V gene lookup returns CDR1 SSHAT and CDR2 FNYEAQ (reference sequence). The chain's CDR3 is CASSDLSGTGLHNDQFL. For the CDR3, the DNA is TGTGCCAGCAGTGATCTATCTGGGACAGGGTTGCACAATGACCAGTTCCTC.

There are a few counts of this clonotype. In nucleotides, the CDR3 is TGTGCCAGCAGCCAATCGCAGGTTATGAACACTGAAGCTTTCTTT. Encoded protein: CASSQSQVMNTEAFF. V is TRBV16 and J is TRBJ1-1; unclear D gene. The germline V gene encodes CDR1 KGHSY and CDR2 FQNENV. Trimming took off 0 bases at V and 0 bases at J, with 8 bases between the two ends. CDR3 length equals 15 residues.

At least ten counts were recorded for this clonotype. The chain carries TRBV6-1 and TRBJ1-1; no firm D call. V was trimmed by 5 bases and J by 6 bases, leaving 4 bases between them. The germline CDR1 and CDR2 sequences are MNHNS and SASEGT. The CDR3 spans 10 residues. The CDR3 loop is CASSSAEAFF. For the CDR3, the DNA is TGTGCCAGCAGTTCTGCTGAAGCTTTCTTT.

The V call is TRBV19, the J call TRBJ2-4, with 9 positions matching TRBD1. The CDR3 extends over 15 amino acids. V lost 6 bases to trimming and J lost 6 bases; unmatched junction nucleotides: 9. CDR1 is LNHDA and CDR2 is SQIVND in the germline V gene (reference sequence). DNA for the CDR3: TGTGCCAGTAGACAACAGACAGGGGGAGGAAACATTCAGTACTTC. Translation: CASRQQTGGGNIQYF.

This chain uses TRBV6-2 or TRBV6-3 with TRBJ2-1; no firm D call. Germline V CDR1 and CDR2: MNHEY, SVGEGT. The CDR3 is 12 amino acids. Trimming shortened V by 6 bases and J by 4 bases, and 7 bases separated the two germline ends. CDR3 loop: CASSLEYNEQFF. The CDR3 DNA follows: TGTGCCAGCAGCTTGGAGTACAATGAGCAGTTCTTC.

Concerning this clonotype: A read error may be the cause here, since a much bigger clone is one base away. The chain uses TRBV20-1 and TRBJ2-1, with D perhaps assigned TRBD1 or TRBD2 (5 bases each). CDR3 length equals 14 residues. Germline loops: CDR1 DFQATT, CDR2 SNEGSKA (reference sequence). V was clipped by 5 bases and J by 0 bases, with 11 bases between them. Here the CDR3 DNA reads TGCAGTGCTGGACACGGGATCTCCTACAATGAGCAGTTCTTC. This gives the protein CSAGHGISYNEQFF.

This clonotype appeared many times. This chain uses TRBV20-1 with TRBJ2-3, with a possible D match to TRBD2 (5 bases). V was shortened by 1 base and J by 9 bases, with 8 bases between the two germline ends. Looked up from germline, CDR1 is DFQATT and CDR2 is SNEGSKA (reference sequence). The CDR3 is 11 amino acids. The CDR3 is CSARAGGTQYF. The CDR3 nucleotides are TGCAGTGCTAGAGCAGGAGGAACGCAGTATTTT.

This clonotype was counted many times. V gene TRBV6-1 combines with J gene TRBJ2-5, with D perhaps TRBD2 (5 bases). This CDR3 contains 13 residues. V lost 5 bases, J lost 3 bases, and 10 bases lay in between. CDR1 is MNHNS, CDR2 SASEGT, per germline. The CDR3 sequence is CASSRTREETQYF. In DNA, the CDR3 is TGTGCCAGCAGTAGGACGAGGGAAGAGACCCAGTACTTC.

This clonotype was detected a few times. The chain carries TRBV4-1 and TRBJ2-7, with 8 bases lining up with TRBD2. The germline V gene encodes CDR1 MGHRA and CDR2 YSYEKL. The CDR3 consists of 15 residues. The trim removed 4 bases at V and 3 bases at J, leaving 8 bases unmatched. The CDR3 region is CASSLTSGRNYEQYF. In DNA, the CDR3 is TGCGCCAGCAGCCTAACTAGCGGCCGCAACTACGAGCAGTACTTC.

About this clonotype: This may be a read error, as it is one base from a much larger clone. V and J are TRBV6-2 or TRBV6-3 and TRBJ2-7; D is perhaps TRBD1 (5 bases). Germline CDR1 MNHEY, CDR2 SVGEGT. The CDR3 covers 15 residues. Trimming cost V 5 bases and J 0 bases, with 14 bases left between them. CDR3 coding DNA: TGTGCCAGCAGTAGGGGCAGTTATAGCTCCTACGAGCAGTACTTC. Protein product: CASSRGSYSSYEQYF.

V and J are TRBV7-3 and TRBJ2-1; 7 positions agree with TRBD1. This CDR3 contains 17 residues. With 1 base clipped from V and 0 bases from J, the junction kept 6 bases outside the gene matches. In germline, CDR1 is SGHTA, CDR2 FQGTGA. Here the CDR3 DNA reads TGTGCCAGCAGCTTAAAGGGGGCTAAGGGCTCCTACAATGAGCAGTTCTTC. Encoded protein: CASSLKGAKGSYNEQFF.

This clonotype occurred many times. The rearrangement joins TRBV20-1 to TRBJ2-1; D possibly corresponds to TRBD2 (6 bases). Germline assignment: CDR1 DFQATT and CDR2 SNEGSKA (reference sequence). V lost 1 base and J lost 6, with 13 bases in between. The CDR3 runs 14 residues. The CDR3 loop reads CSARGIGGGNEQFF. Written as DNA, the CDR3 is TGCAGTGCTAGAGGGATCGGGGGTGGCAATGAGCAGTTCTTC.

A single count supports this clonotype. This rearrangement joins TRBV7-2 to TRBJ1-5, with 8 bases aligning to TRBD1. From germline, CDR1 is SGHTA and CDR2 FQGNSA. J gave up 4 bases and V 4 bases, and 0 bases lay outside the gene matches. This CDR3 is built from 13 residues. CDR3 coding DNA: TGTGCCAGCAGCTACAGGGGGAATCAGCCCCAGCATTTT. This sequence encodes CASSYRGNQPQHF.

The chain links TRBV7-2 to TRBJ1-2; 7 nucleotides match TRBD1. In germline, CDR1 is SGHTA, CDR2 FQGNSA. This CDR3 is 13 amino acids long. With V trimmed by 4 bases and J by 6 bases, 5 bases remained unmatched. In DNA form, the CDR3 reads TGTGCCAGCAGCTCTCCAGACAGGGATGGCTACACCTTC. This codes for CASSSPDRDGYTF.

This clonotype was counted many times. The chain has TRBV6-1 and TRBJ1-5; tentatively, D is TRBD1 (6 bases). This CDR3 spans 13 amino acids. Trimming stripped 6 bases from V and 1 base from J, with 7 bases between. Per the germline V gene, CDR1 is MNHNS and CDR2 is SASEGT. The CDR3 region has the DNA TGTGCCAGCAGGGGGACAAGCAATCAGCCCCAGCATTTT. The encoded protein is CASRGTSNQPQHF.

A few counts support this clonotype. Just one base apart from a much larger clone, this may be a read error. V and J are TRBV4-1 and TRBJ2-2; no clear D. The germline V gene encodes CDR1 MGHRA and CDR2 YSYEKL. The germline V and J ends were trimmed by 0 bases and 5 bases, with 7 bases remaining between them. This CDR3 contains 14 residues. The CDR3 is CASSQEGKTGELFF. As DNA, the CDR3 is TGCGCCAGCAGCCAAGAGGGGAAAACCGGGGAGCTGTTTTTT.

There are many counts of this clonotype. The J gene is TRBJ1-2, the V gene TRBV20-1; D gene unclear. Germline-derived CDR1 and CDR2 are DFQATT and SNEGSKA (reference sequence). The CDR3 loop spans 13 amino acids. V was shortened by 0 bases and J by 0 bases, with 5 bases between the two germline ends. For the CDR3, the DNA is TGCAGTGCTAGAGAGCTGGCTAACTATGGCTACACCTTC. Translation: CSARELANYGYTF.